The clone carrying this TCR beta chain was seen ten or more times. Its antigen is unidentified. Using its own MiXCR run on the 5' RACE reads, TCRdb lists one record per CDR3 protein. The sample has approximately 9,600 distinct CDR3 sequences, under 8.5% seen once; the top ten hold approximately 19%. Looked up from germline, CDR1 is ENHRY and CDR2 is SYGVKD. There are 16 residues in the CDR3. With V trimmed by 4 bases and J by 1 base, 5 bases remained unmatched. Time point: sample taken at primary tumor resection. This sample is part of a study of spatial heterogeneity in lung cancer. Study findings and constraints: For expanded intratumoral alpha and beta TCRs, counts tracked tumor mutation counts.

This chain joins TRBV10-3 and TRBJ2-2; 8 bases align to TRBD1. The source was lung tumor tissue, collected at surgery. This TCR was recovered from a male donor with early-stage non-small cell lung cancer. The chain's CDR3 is CAISAFGTGNTGELFF. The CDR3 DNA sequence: TGTGCCATCAGTGCATTCGGGACAGGGAACACCGGGGAGCTGTTTTTT.